The 5 T cell receptor beta chains in this list originate from one sample, sequenced in a study of T cells expressing NK-cell markers. TCRdb reprocessed the 5' RACE reads and keeps a single row for each CDR3 protein, giving no DNA. Its clone listing holds about 160,000 distinct CDR3 sequences. The specimen was blood T cells: a sorted CD56 or NKG2C T cell subset, CD4+ or CD8+ T cells, or bulk PBMC T cells (not recorded which). These receptors were collected from a woman aged 18 to 75 in good health.

The chain couples TRBV6-5 to TRBJ2-7; TCRdb proposes TRBD2, but this gene call is untestable without DNA. CDR3 length: 14 residues. In germline, CDR1 is MNHEY, CDR2 SVGAGI. CDR3: CASSYLAGAYEQYF.

This chain joins TRBV20-1 and TRBJ2-1; absent DNA, TCRdb's TRBD2 call cannot be checked. Germline assignment: CDR1 DFQATT and CDR2 SNEGSKA (reference sequence). This CDR3 comprises 15 residues. CDR3 residues: CSALWAGGPGREQFF.

This chain uses TRBV11-2 with TRBJ1-4; lacking DNA, the TRBD1 call made by TCRdb goes unchecked. Germline V CDR1 and CDR2: SGHAT, FQNNGV. The CDR3 length is 16 residues. CDR3: CASSRRGLATNEKLFF.

The chain has TRBV29-1 and TRBJ2-7; TCRdb designates TRBD1, a call that cannot be tested without DNA. Germline CDR1 SQVTM, CDR2 ANQGSEA. CDR3 size: 12 residues. CDR3 residues: CSVGGGAADQYF.

This chain uses TRBV12-3 or TRBV12-4 with TRBJ2-3. This CDR3 is built from 13 residues. This CDR3 is CASSFPGLNTQYF.